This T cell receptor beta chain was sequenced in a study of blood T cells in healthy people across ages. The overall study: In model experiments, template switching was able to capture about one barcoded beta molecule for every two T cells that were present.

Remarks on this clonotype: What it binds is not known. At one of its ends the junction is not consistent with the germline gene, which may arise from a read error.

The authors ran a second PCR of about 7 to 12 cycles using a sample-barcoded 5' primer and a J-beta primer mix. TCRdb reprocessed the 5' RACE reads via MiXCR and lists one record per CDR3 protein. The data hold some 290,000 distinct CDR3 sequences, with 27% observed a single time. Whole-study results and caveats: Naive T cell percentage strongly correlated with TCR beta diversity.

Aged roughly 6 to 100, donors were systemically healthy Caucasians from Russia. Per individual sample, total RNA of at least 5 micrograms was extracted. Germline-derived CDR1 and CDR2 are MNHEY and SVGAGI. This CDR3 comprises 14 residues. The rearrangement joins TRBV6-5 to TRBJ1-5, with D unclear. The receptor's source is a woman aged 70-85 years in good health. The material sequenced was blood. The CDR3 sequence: CAGSYSTVNQPQHF. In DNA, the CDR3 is TGTGCCGGCAGTTACTCCACTGTCAATCAGCCCCAGCATTTT.